This TCR beta chain was sequenced in a study of blood T cells in healthy people across ages. Study as a whole: About one barcoded beta molecule was captured per two T cells (by template switching).

Sample-barcoded 5' priming and a J-beta primer mix drove a second PCR of 7 to 11 cycles. Researchers report that each sample yielded at least 2.5 million CDR3-containing paired-end reads. One entry per CDR3 protein, called by TCRdb with MiXCR from the 5' RACE reads. The table records hundreds of thousands of distinct CDR3 sequences, roughly 50% of them present only once. In the case of this clonotype: Its target is not known.

Findings of the study overall: Age advanced and TCR beta diversity per million T cells fell, roughly linearly.

Germline V gene lookup returns CDR1 MNHEY and CDR2 SVGEGT. There are 15 residues in the CDR3. V shed 4 bases and J 4 bases; nucleotides not matched to a gene: 9. V is TRBV6-2 or TRBV6-3 and J is TRBJ1-2, with 7 bases lining up with TRBD1. This sequence originates from a man aged 30 to 45 in good health. What was sequenced was blood. Here the CDR3 reads CASSWKRDSSYGYTF. For the CDR3, the DNA is TGTGCCAGCAGTTGGAAGAGGGACAGTAGCTATGGCTACACCTTC.